These 28 T cell receptor beta chains were all obtained from the same sample, sequenced in a study of T cells after yellow fever vaccination. TCRdb called the 5' RACE reads again in MiXCR, with one record for every CDR3 protein. The sample shows some 300,000 distinct CDR3 sequences, about 10% of them seen only once. The sample here was CD4+ T cells sorted from PBMCs, taken 5 days after the yellow fever booster vaccination. The origin of the receptors is a man between 18 and 29 years old who received the YFV17D yellow fever vaccine.

This clonotype was detected only a few times. The chain joins TRBV29-1 to TRBJ2-5, with no clear D. The CDR3 consists of 12 residues. Trimming removed 8 bases from V and 4 bases from J, with 14 bases in between. Germline CDR1 and CDR2: SQVTM and ANQGSEA. This CDR3 reads CSYSRTLETQYF. The CDR3 bases are TGCAGCTACTCCAGGACGCTAGAGACCCAGTACTTC. Based on the CDR3 plus reference TRBV29-1 and TRBJ2-5, the full variable domain is SAVISQKPSRDICQRGTSLTIQCQVDSQVTMMFWYRQQPGQSLTLIATANQGSEATYESGFVIDKFPISRPNLTFSTLTVSNMSPEDSSIYLCSYSRTLETQYFGPGTRLLVL.

The chain is built from TRBV20-1 and TRBJ2-5; TRBD1 is a possible D gene (6 bases). The CDR3 loop spans 14 amino acids. Trimming removed 0 bases at V and 4 bases at J, with 12 bases between. Germline values: CDR1 DFQATT, CDR2 SNEGSKA (reference sequence). The CDR3 DNA is TGCAGTGCTAGAGATCGCAGGGGTGGAGAGACCCAGTACTTC. This translates into CSARDRRGGETQYF.

This clonotype has a count of ten or more. This chain connects TRBV10-3 to TRBJ2-1; 7 bases agree with TRBD2. Looked up from germline, CDR1 is ENHRY and CDR2 is SYGVKD. V gave up 3 bases and J gave up 5 bases; unmatched junction bases: 4. The CDR3 spans 14 residues. The DNA for the CDR3 is TGTGCCATCAGTGACCCTGGGGGGGACAATGAGCAGTTCTTC. This encodes CAISDPGGDNEQFF.

This clonotype appeared many times. The rearrangement links TRBV29-1 to TRBJ1-5, with unresolved D. CDR1 is SQVTM and CDR2 is ANQGSEA in the germline V gene. The CDR3 runs 13 residues. V was pared by 4 bases and J by 7 bases, with 14 bases between. The CDR3 DNA is TGCAGCGTTGGGGCCAACATCGGCCAGCCCCAGCATTTT. Translation gives CSVGANIGQPQHF.

This clonotype was detected only a few times. The gene calls are TRBV7-2 and TRBJ2-7, with no clear D. V was trimmed by 5 bases and J by 6 bases, leaving 8 bases between them. The CDR3 is made up of 11 amino acids. Looked up from germline, CDR1 is SGHTA and CDR2 is FQGNSA. The CDR3, as DNA: TGTGCCAGCAGCCAGCGATTCGAGCAGTACTTC. Protein product: CASSQRFEQYF.

This clonotype appeared once. The chain uses TRBV2 and TRBJ1-1; D remains unclear. Deletions cut 6 bases from V and 3 bases from J, with 11 bases between. CDR3 length: 13 amino acids. Germline CDR1 and CDR2: SNHLY and FYNNEI. The CDR3 DNA sequence: TGTGCCAGCAGACCCCGGTGGGACACTGAAGCTTTCTTT. Translated: CASRPRWDTEAFF.

This chain joins TRBV10-3 and TRBJ1-5; weak D call: TRBD1 (6 bases). The CDR3 has 13 amino acids. Germline V gene data show CDR1 as ENHRY and CDR2 as SYGVKD. Trimming pared 4 bases from V and 4 bases from J, leaving 8 bases between. The DNA for the CDR3 is TGTGCCATCAGTGGGACAGAGAATCAGCCCCAGCATTTT. This encodes CAISGTENQPQHF.

This clonotype has a handful of counts. The gene calls are TRBV20-1 and TRBJ2-5; TRBD1 aligns across 9 bases. Looked up from germline, CDR1 is DFQATT and CDR2 is SNEGSKA (reference sequence). CDR3 length: 12 residues. V shed 7 bases and J 4 bases; nucleotides not matched to a gene: 4. CDR3 loop: CSGQGERETQYF. The CDR3 DNA sequence: TGCAGTGGACAGGGGGAAAGAGAGACCCAGTACTTC.

This clonotype was seen more than once but under ten times. V is TRBV20-1 and J is TRBJ2-1; 7 bases line up with TRBD1. This CDR3 is built from 15 residues. V dropped 2 bases and J dropped 4; count of bases not matched to a gene: 8. Looked up from germline, CDR1 is DFQATT and CDR2 is SNEGSKA (reference sequence). The CDR3, as DNA: TGCAGTGCTAGAAGTAGGTCGGACAGGTACAATGAGCAGTTCTTC. It codes for CSARSRSDRYNEQFF.

There are a few counts of this clonotype. V usage is TRBV6-1 and J usage is TRBJ2-7; D gene uncertain. V was pared by 3 bases and J by 6 bases, with 15 bases between. The V gene's germline CDR1 is MNHNS and CDR2 SASEGT. This CDR3 comprises 14 residues. CDR3 sequence reads: CASSEQGFESEQYF. The CDR3 nucleotides read TGTGCCAGCAGTGAGCAAGGGTTTGAATCCGAGCAGTACTTC.

The sample holds a few counts of this clonotype. The CDR3 loop reads CSAKRGNEQFF. The CDR3, as DNA: TGCAGTGCTAAGCGTGGCAATGAGCAGTTCTTC. V and J are TRBV20-1 and TRBJ2-1; unclear D gene. Trimming left V 4 bases short and J 6 bases short, with 7 bases between. CDR1 is DFQATT and CDR2 is SNEGSKA in the germline V gene (reference sequence). This CDR3 is 11 amino acids long.

This clonotype was seen ten or more times. V gene TRBV18 combines with J gene TRBJ2-4; perhaps TRBD2 as D (6 bases). Trimming left V 3 bases short and J 8 bases short, with 8 bases between. Germline CDR1 KGHSH, CDR2 LQKENI. This CDR3 has 12 residues. In DNA, the CDR3 is TGTGCCAGCTCACCTGGGGAGGACATTCAGTACTTC. It specifies CASSPGEDIQYF.

The chain is built from TRBV5-1 and TRBJ1-5; D is uncertain. This CDR3 region has 16 residues. The germline gives CDR1 SGHRS, CDR2 YFSETQ. V lost 0 bases to trimming and J lost 0 bases, with 10 bases between them. The CDR3 is CASSLDVGSSNQPQHF. The CDR3 DNA sequence: TGCGCCAGCAGCTTGGATGTAGGCAGTAGCAATCAGCCCCAGCATTTT.

The rearrangement joins TRBV2 to TRBJ2-3, with TRBD2 matching over 10 bases. This CDR3 has 13 residues. V shed 2 bases and J 8 bases; nucleotides not matched to a gene: 1. In germline, CDR1 is SNHLY, CDR2 FYNNEI. The CDR3 loop reads CASSEPSGGTQYF. The DNA of the CDR3 is TGTGCCAGCAGTGAACCTAGCGGGGGTACGCAGTATTTT.

This clonotype was observed a handful of times. V is TRBV6-2 or TRBV6-3 and J is TRBJ1-1; D is uncertain. In germline, CDR1 is MNHEY, CDR2 SVGEGT. This CDR3 spans 13 amino acids. Trimming took off 2 bases at V and 2 bases at J, with 6 bases between the two ends. The CDR3 is CASSYQRNTEAFF. CDR3 coding DNA: TGTGCCAGCAGTTACCAGAGAAACACTGAAGCTTTCTTT.

The sample holds a few counts of this clonotype. The V gene is TRBV3-1, the J gene TRBJ1-6; D ambiguous. The CDR3 covers 13 residues. Germline V gene data show CDR1 as LGHDT and CDR2 as YNNKEL (reference sequence). Trimming removed 4 bases at V and 8 bases at J, with 9 bases between. The CDR3: CASSPDSYSPLHF. CDR3 coding DNA: TGTGCCAGCAGCCCAGACTCTTATTCACCCCTCCACTTT.

The chain is built from TRBV4-3 and TRBJ2-5; 11 bases align to TRBD2. The CDR3 runs 16 residues. Germline CDR1 is LGHNA and CDR2 is YSLEER. V trimming: 1 base; J trimming: 5 bases; junction bases outside the gene matches: 6. Here the CDR3 reads CASSQGASGGWETQYF. In nucleotides, the CDR3 is TGCGCCAGCAGCCAAGGGGCTAGCGGGGGGTGGGAGACCCAGTACTTC.

This clonotype was counted only a few times. The chain is built from TRBV5-4 and TRBJ2-5; D is unclear. CDR1 SGHNT and CDR2 YYREEE come from the germline V gene (reference sequence). The ends were cut back, 1 base at V and 5 bases at J, with 18 bases in the middle. This CDR3 is built from 16 residues. The CDR3 here is CASSLSTRAARETQYF. DNA of the CDR3: TGTGCCAGCAGCTTGAGCACCCGGGCCGCCAGGGAGACCCAGTACTTC. Complete variable domain (other parts from reference TRBV5-4 and TRBJ2-5): ETGVTQSPTHLIKTRGQQVTLRCSSQSGHNTVSWYQQALGQGPQFIFQYYREEENGRGNFPPRFSGLQFPNYSSELNVNALELDDSALYLCASSLSTRAARETQYFGPGTRLLVL.

This chain joins TRBV4-1 and TRBJ2-7, with no clear D. Germline V CDR1 and CDR2: MGHRA, YSYEKL. This CDR3 is 12 amino acids long. The V gene lost 1 base and the J gene lost 7 bases, with 8 bases spanning the gap. In nucleotides, the CDR3 is TGCGCCAGCAGCCAAGTGTCAGAAGAGCAGTACTTC. This sequence encodes CASSQVSEEQYF.

This clonotype showed up just a few times. The chain is built from TRBV15 and TRBJ1-5; D is uncertain. CDR1 LNHNV and CDR2 YYDKDF come from the germline V gene (reference sequence). The CDR3 spans 16 residues. V was clipped by 3 bases and J by 6 bases, with 18 bases between them. The CDR3, as DNA: TGTGCCACCAGCAGTGATCCACGAGCGTATCGTCAGCCCCAGCATTTT. As protein: CATSSDPRAYRQPQHF.

This clonotype has more than one count but fewer than ten. The rearrangement uses TRBV20-1 and TRBJ1-1; D ambiguous. V shed 1 base and J shed 2 bases, with 8 bases lying between them. Germline V gene sequence: CDR1 DFQATT, CDR2 SNEGSKA (reference sequence). The CDR3 runs 13 residues. CDR3 bases: TGCAGTGCTAGAGGCCCAGATAACACTGAAGCTTTCTTT. Protein: CSARGPDNTEAFF.

This clonotype was detected many times. V usage is TRBV5-1 and J usage is TRBJ2-3; 8 bases line up with TRBD2. Unmatched junction bases numbered 6, after V lost 7 bases and J lost 2 bases. Germline loops: CDR1 SGHRS, CDR2 YFSETQ. The CDR3 totals 14 residues. CDR3 sequence reads: CASGTSGTTDTQYF. The CDR3 DNA reads as TGCGCCAGCGGAACTAGCGGTACCACAGATACGCAGTATTTT.

This clonotype was found a few times. V usage is TRBV6-2 or TRBV6-3 and J usage is TRBJ2-1; possible D gene TRBD2, 5 bases. Per the germline V gene, CDR1 is MNHEY and CDR2 is SVGEGT. The length of the CDR3 is 13 residues. Trimming stripped 1 base from V and 5 bases from J, with 6 bases between. The CDR3 DNA sequence: TGTGCCAGCAGTTACTTGCGGGACAATGAGCAGTTCTTC. Encoded protein: CASSYLRDNEQFF.

This clonotype turned up a few times. V gene TRBV7-2 combines with J gene TRBJ1-5; D gene uncertain. Trimming shortened V by 5 bases and J by 3 bases, and 5 bases separated the two germline ends. CDR1 and CDR2 from the germline V gene are SGHTA and FQGNSA. CDR3 length: 12 amino acids. DNA for the CDR3: TGTGCCAGCAGCGCGTACAATCAGCCCCAGCATTTT. Encoded protein: CASSAYNQPQHF.

This clonotype appeared a few times. The chain carries TRBV28 and TRBJ2-1, with 9 bases aligning to TRBD1. The ends lost 5 bases at V and 5 bases at J; junction bases unmatched: 7. Germline CDR1 is MDHEN and CDR2 is SYDVKM. This CDR3 has 15 amino acids. The CDR3 here is CASSPGTGNNNEQFF. CDR3 in DNA: TGTGCCAGCAGTCCCGGGACAGGGAATAACAATGAGCAGTTCTTC. The whole variable domain, remainder taken from reference TRBV28 and TRBJ2-1, is DVKVTQSSRYLVKRTGEKVFLECVQDMDHENMFWYRQDPGLGLRLIYFSYDVKMKEKGDIPEGYSVSREKKERFSLILESASTNQTSMYLCASSPGTGNNNEQFFGPGTRLTVL.

This clonotype was seen a few times. This chain links TRBV9 with TRBJ1-3, with a tentative D call TRBD1 (5 bases). This CDR3 region has 13 residues. CDR1 SGDLS and CDR2 YYNGEE come from the germline V gene. Trimming cost V 3 bases and J 4 bases, with 8 bases left between them. The DNA for the CDR3 is TGTGCCAGCAGCGCCGCAGGGGGAAACACCATATATTTT. It codes for CASSAAGGNTIYF.

The J gene is TRBJ1-2, the V gene TRBV7-2; the D is unclear. Germline V CDR1 and CDR2: SGHTA, FQGNSA. There are 13 residues in the CDR3. V gave up 5 bases and J gave up 3 bases, with 10 bases separating them. The DNA for the CDR3 is TGTGCCAGCAGCGGCCACAGAGACTATGGCTACACCTTC. Protein sequence: CASSGHRDYGYTF.

J is TRBJ2-1 and V is TRBV27; 9 bases are a match to TRBD2. Germline V gives CDR1 MNHEY, CDR2 SMNVEV (reference sequence). The length of the CDR3 is 15 residues. The V and J ends lost 1 base and 7 bases, in that order; junction bases with no gene match: 5. CDR3: CASSLFGGGANEQFF. The DNA for the CDR3 is TGTGCCAGCAGTTTATTCGGCGGGGGGGCAAATGAGCAGTTCTTC.